This T cell receptor (beta chain) was obtained from a study of OX40 agonist ivuxolimab in advanced cancers. The data were produced by immunoSEQ multiplex PCR, yet TCRdb's version contains in-frame clones alone and is incomplete. The table has roughly 64,000 clones, over 75% seen once. Sampling times: baseline, cycle 4 day 1, cycle 7 day 1. The CDR3 consists of 16 residues. The germline V gene encodes CDR1 SGHRS and CDR2 YFSETQ. V shed 9 bases and J 2 bases; nucleotides not matched to a gene: 14. This receptor was taken from an adult with an advanced solid tumor such as melanoma, head and neck, liver or kidney cancer. Sample: CD4+ or CD8+ T cells sorted from blood, taken in a trial of the OX40 agonist ivuxolimab. The V gene is TRBV5-1, the J gene TRBJ2-5, with 9 bases identical to TRBD2. The CDR3: CATTPGLAPLQETQYF. The CDR3 DNA sequence: TGCGCCACCACCCCCGGACTAGCGCCTTTACAAGAGACCCAGTACTTC.